This T cell receptor (beta chain) appears in the sequencing data of a study of blood T cell repertoires in COVID-19. Whole-study context: Sites across the United States, Italy and Spain contributed samples from acute and convalescent COVID-19. Sources were T cells, B-cell-depleted T cells, or PBMCs; the material itself was cDNA or gDNA.

Germline lookup yields CDR1 SGHAT and CDR2 FQNNGV. The CDR3 is 14 amino acids. V was shortened by 4 bases and J by 2 bases, with 12 bases between the two germline ends. Original processing methods: Nucleated cell counts were estimated from reference gene primer amplification. Libraries were prepared by immunoSEQ multiplex PCR; TCRdb keeps only in-frame clonotypes and omits some of them. The V and J calls and the clone size are those of that table, but D and trimming were determined from the DNA. The sample lists some 320,000 clones; approximately 88% were seen once. The J gene is TRBJ2-7, the V gene TRBV11-2; no reliable D call. The TCR originated in a woman younger than 45 who had recovered from COVID-19. The material sequenced was peripheral blood. The CDR3 loop is CASSSGPGPYEQYF. The CDR3 bases are TGTGCCAGCAGCTCGGGTCCCGGTCCCTACGAGCAGTACTTC.